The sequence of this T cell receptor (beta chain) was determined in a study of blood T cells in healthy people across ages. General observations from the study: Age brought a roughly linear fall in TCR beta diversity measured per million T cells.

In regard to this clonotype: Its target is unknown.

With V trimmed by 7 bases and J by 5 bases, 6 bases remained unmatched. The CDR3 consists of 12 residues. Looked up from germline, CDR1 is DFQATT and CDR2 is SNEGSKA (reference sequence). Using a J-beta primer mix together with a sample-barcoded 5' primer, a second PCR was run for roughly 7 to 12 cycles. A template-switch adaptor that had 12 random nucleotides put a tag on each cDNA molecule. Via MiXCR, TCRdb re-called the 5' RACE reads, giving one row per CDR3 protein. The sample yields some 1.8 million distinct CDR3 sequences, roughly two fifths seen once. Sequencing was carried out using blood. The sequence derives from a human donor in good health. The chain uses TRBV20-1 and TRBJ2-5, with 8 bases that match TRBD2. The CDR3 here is CSVGGAFETQYF. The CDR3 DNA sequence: TGCAGTGTCGGGGGGGCTTTTGAGACCCAGTACTTC.